This TCR beta chain was obtained from a study of shared clonotypes between healthy human individuals. Donors were healthy HIV-negative adults without recently reported acute infections or vaccinations. This clone was recorded once. Genomic DNA of each subset was evenly split across several immunoSEQ plates. The repertoire was sequenced with immunoSEQ multiplex PCR; TCRdb's copy has only in-frame clones and lacks some. The sample has approximately 1.4 million clones; 95% to 99% are singletons. The CDR3 runs 18 residues. The germline V gene has CDR1 LNHDA and CDR2 SQIVND (reference sequence). V shed 7 bases and J 1 base; nucleotides not matched to a gene: 11.

The receptor was isolated from a man aged 25 to 40 in good health. The specimen sequenced was naive CD4+ T cells sorted from blood. Subset given: CD45RA+ positively selected. This rearrangement joins TRBV19 to TRBJ2-7; 15 nucleotides align to TRBD2. The CDR3 is CASTSQGLAGGVSYEQYF. CDR3 sequence (DNA): TGTGCCAGTACCTCTCAGGGACTAGCGGGAGGTGTGTCCTACGAGCAGTACTTC.